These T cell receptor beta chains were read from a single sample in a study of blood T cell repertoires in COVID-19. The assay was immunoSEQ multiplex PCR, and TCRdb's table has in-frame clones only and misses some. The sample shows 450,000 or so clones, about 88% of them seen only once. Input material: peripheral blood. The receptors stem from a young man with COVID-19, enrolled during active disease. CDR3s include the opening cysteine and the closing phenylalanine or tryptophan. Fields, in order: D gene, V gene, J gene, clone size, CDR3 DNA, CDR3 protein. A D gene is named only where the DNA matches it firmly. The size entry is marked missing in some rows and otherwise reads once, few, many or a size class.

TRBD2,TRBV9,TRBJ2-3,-,TGTGCCAGCAGCCCTCGACTAGCGGGAGGGCATCAAGATACGCAGTATTTT,CASSPRLAGGHQDTQYF
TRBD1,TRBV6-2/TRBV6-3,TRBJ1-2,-,TGTGCCAGCAGTCGGGGACAGGCTGGCTACACCTTC,CASSRGQAGYTF
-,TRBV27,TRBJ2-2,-,TGTGCCAGCACCTTTAGGGGGTCCTTGAACACCGGGGAGCTGTTTTTT,CASTFRGSLNTGELFF
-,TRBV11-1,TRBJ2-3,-,TGTGCCAGCAGTGAGCAGGGAGATACGCAGTATTTT,CASSEQGDTQYF
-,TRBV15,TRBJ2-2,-,TGTGCCACCAGCAGAGTGGGGCTAGTGGAGACCGGGGAGCTGTTTTTT,CATSRVGLVETGELFF
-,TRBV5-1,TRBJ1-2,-,TGCGCCAGCAGCGGCGGGACGGAAGGATATGGCTACACCTTC,CASSGGTEGYGYTF
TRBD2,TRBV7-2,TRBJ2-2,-,TGTGCCAGCAGCTTAGTCGGCGGGGGGATCACCGGGGAGCTGTTTTTT,CASSLVGGGITGELFF
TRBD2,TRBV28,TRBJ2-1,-,TGTGCCAGCAGTTTACTAGCGGAGTCCTACAATGAGCAGTTCTTC,CASSLLAESYNEQFF
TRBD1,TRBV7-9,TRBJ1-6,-,TGTGCCAGCAGCTCCAGACAGGGGGTAGGGTCACCCCTCCACTTT,CASSSRQGVGSPLHF
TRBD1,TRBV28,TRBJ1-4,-,TGTGCCAGCAGTTTATCATTAGGGGGCGGTGAAAAACTGTTTTTT,CASSLSLGGGEKLFF
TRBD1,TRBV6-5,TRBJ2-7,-,TGTGCCACCGGACAGGCTTACGAGCAGTACTTC,CATGQAYEQYF
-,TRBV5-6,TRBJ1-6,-,TGTGCCAGCAGCTTCAGGACAGTTAATTCACCCCTCCACTTT,CASSFRTVNSPLHF
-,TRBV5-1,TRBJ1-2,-,TGCGCCAGCAGCGACCCTACAGAACTCTATGGCTACACCTTC,CASSDPTELYGYTF
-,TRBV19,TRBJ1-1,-,TGTGCCAGTAGTATGGGCCCAAACACTGAAGCTTTCTTT,CASSMGPNTEAFF
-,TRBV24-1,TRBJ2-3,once,TGTGCCACCAGTGACCCCTCCGGGACTCCTAACACAGATACGCAGTATTTT,CATSDPSGTPNTDTQYF
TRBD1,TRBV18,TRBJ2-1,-,TGTGCCAGCTCACCCCGCTCAGCAGGGGGCTCCTACAATGAGCAGTTCTTC,CASSPRSAGGSYNEQFF
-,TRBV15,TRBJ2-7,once,TGTGCCACCAGCAGAGATATGACAGTCTACGAGCAGTACTTC,CATSRDMTVYEQYF
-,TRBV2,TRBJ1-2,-,TGTGCCAGCAGTGACCGGGACTCCACCGGCTACACCTTC,CASSDRDSTGYTF
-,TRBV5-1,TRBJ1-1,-,TGCGCCAGCAGTAGTGACAGAAGGTTTTTGAACACTGAAGCTTTCTTT,CASSSDRRFLNTEAFF
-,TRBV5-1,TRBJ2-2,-,TGCGCCAGCAGCTTGGAGGCAGGGCAAACCGGGGAGCTGTTTTTT,CASSLEAGQTGELFF
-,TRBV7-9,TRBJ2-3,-,TGTGCCAGCAGCTTAGTTCCGGGATCAGATACGCAGTATTTT,CASSLVPGSDTQYF
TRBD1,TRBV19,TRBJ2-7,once,TGTGCCAGTAGTATGGCAGGGGGCGGAGAGCAGTACTTC,CASSMAGGGEQYF
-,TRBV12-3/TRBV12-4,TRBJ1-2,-,TGTGCCAGCAGTTTAGACAGCAACTATGGCTACACCTTC,CASSLDSNYGYTF
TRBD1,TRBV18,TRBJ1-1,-,TGTGCCAGCTCACCCGGGACAGACAAAACTGAAGCTTTCTTT,CASSPGTDKTEAFF
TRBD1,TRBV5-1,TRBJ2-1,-,TGCGCCAGCAGCTTGCGTGCGGGACAGGGGAACAATGAGCAGTTCTTC,CASSLRAGQGNNEQFF
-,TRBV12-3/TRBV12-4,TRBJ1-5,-,TGTGCCAGCAGTTTTTCCGGCAATCAGCCCCAGCATTTT,CASSFSGNQPQHF
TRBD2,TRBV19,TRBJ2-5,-,TGTGCCAGTGGAGGACTAGCGGGGGAGGAGACCCAGTACTTC,CASGGLAGEETQYF
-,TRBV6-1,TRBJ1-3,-,TGTGCCAGCAGTGAAGCCCCCAGGGGCGCTGGAAACACCATATATTTT,CASSEAPRGAGNTIYF
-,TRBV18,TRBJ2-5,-,TGTGCCAGCTCACCCACCCGGGGTCAAGAGACCCAGTACTTC,CASSPTRGQETQYF
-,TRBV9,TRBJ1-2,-,TGTGCCAGCAGCGCATCCACGGCGCAGGGTTATGGCTACACCTTC,CASSASTAQGYGYTF
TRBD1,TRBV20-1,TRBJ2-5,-,TGCAGTGGGGACAGCCAAGAGACCCAGTACTTC,CSGDSQETQYF
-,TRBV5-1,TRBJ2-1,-,TGCGCCAGCAGCTTGGGTGACAGGGAGGTTTGGGACAATGAGCAGTTCTTC,CASSLGDREVWDNEQFF
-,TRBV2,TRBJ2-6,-,TGTGCCAGCATTCTCTGGGACACTATACTACCTGGGGCCAACGTCCTGACTTTC,CASILWDTILPGANVLTF